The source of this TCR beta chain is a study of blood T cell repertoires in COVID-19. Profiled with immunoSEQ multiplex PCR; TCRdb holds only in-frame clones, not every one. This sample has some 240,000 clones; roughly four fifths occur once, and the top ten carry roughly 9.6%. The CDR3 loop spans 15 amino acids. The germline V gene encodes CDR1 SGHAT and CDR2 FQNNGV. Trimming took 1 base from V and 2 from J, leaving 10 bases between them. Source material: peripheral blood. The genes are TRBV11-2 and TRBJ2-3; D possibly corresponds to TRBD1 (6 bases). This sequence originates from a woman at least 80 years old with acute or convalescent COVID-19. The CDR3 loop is CASSLAGAPTDTQYF. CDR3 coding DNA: TGTGCCAGCAGCTTAGCAGGGGCGCCCACAGATACGCAGTATTTT.